This T cell receptor beta chain was sequenced during a study of Ad26.COV2.S vaccination and SARS-CoV-2 variants. Study context: Intramuscular Ad26.COV2.S doses were given once or twice, 56 days apart. Study-wide findings and caveats: Substantial breadth in spike-specific CD8+ and CD4+ T cell responses was reportedly seen after vaccination. It was found that vaccine and placebo recipients had similar non-spike TCR breadth.

The assay was immunoSEQ multiplex PCR, and TCRdb's table has in-frame clones only and misses some. The sample has about 680,000 clones; roughly 90% are singletons. The germline V gene encodes CDR1 GTSNPN and CDR2 SVGIG (reference sequence). Deletions cut 2 bases from V and 1 base from J, with 9 bases between. The CDR3 contains 14 residues. Treatment indicated: some 20 received Ad26.COV2.S at low or high dose, single or two shots; a few received placebo; per-sample allocation not given. After the first vaccine or placebo injection, samples were drawn on day 63. At a Boston site, the person donating was an adult of 18-55 years. For this clone: Its antigen is undetermined.

The specimen was peripheral blood, collected in a trial of Ad26.COV2.S vaccine versus placebo. The source is a person between 18 and 65 years old who received the Ad26.COV2.S COVID-19 vaccine or a placebo. The chain combines TRBV30 with TRBJ1-5, with a tentative D call TRBD1 (6 bases). The chain's CDR3 is CAWSWGLSNQPQHF. CDR3 DNA: TGTGCCTGGAGTTGGGGGCTGAGCAATCAGCCCCAGCATTTT.